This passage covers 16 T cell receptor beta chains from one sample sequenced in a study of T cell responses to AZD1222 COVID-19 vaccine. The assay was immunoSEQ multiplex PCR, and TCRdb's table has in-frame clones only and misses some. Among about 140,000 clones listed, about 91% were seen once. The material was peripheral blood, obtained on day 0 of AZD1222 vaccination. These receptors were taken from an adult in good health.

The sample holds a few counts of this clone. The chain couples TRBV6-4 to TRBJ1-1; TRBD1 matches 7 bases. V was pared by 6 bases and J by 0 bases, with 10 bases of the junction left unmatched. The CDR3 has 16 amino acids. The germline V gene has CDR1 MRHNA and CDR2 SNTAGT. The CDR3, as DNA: TGTGCCAGCAGCATTTCAGGGGGAAGTGTGAACACTGAAGCTTTCTTT. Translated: CASSISGGSVNTEAFF.

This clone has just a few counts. CDR3 loop: CASSRPGLATRNNSPLHF. The CDR3 nucleotides read TGTGCCAGCAGCCGGCCGGGCCTGGCTACAAGAAATAATTCACCCCTCCACTTT. The rearrangement joins TRBV6-7 to TRBJ1-6; no reliable D call. TRBV6-7 is labeled an ORF, and its function is uncertain. V shed 6 bases and J shed 5 bases, with 23 bases lying between them. This CDR3 has 18 residues.

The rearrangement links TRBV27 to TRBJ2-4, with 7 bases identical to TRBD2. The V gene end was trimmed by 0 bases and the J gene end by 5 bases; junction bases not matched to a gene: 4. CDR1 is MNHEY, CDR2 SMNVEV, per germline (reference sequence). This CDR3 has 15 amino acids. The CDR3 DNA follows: TGTGCCAGCAGTTTATCGAGACTAGCAGAAAACATTCAGTACTTC. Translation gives CASSLSRLAENIQYF.

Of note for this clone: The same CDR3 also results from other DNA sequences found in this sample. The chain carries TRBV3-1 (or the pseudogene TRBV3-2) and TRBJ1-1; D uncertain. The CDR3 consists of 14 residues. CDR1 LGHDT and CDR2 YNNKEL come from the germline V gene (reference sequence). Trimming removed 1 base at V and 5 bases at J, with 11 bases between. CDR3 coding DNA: TGTGCCAGCAGCCAAGTTGGTGGGAATACTGAAGCTTTCTTT. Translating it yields CASSQVGGNTEAFF.

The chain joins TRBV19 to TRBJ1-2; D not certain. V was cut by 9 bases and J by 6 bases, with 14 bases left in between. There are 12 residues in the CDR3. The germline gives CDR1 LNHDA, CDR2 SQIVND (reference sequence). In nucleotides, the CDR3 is TGTGCCAGCCGAACCCGGAGGGATGGCTACACCTTC. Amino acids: CASRTRRDGYTF.

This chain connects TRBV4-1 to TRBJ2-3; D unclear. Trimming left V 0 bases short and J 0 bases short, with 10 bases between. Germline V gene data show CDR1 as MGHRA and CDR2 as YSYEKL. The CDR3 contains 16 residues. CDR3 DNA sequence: TGCGCCAGCAGCCAAGAAAGGGTTGGGAGCACAGATACGCAGTATTTT. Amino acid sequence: CASSQERVGSTDTQYF.

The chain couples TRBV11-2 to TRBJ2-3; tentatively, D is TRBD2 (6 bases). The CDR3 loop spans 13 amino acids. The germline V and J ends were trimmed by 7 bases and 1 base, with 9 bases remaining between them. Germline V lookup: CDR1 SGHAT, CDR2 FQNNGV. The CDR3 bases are TGTGCCAGCACGACGGGGGGCACAGATACGCAGTATTTT. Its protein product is CASTTGGTDTQYF.

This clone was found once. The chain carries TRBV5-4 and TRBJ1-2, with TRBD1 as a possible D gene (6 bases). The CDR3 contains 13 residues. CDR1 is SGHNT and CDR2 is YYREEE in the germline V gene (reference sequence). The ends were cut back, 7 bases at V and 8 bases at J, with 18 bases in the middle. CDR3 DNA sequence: TGTGCCAGCTCCCGGGACACCCGGGAAGGCTACACCTTC. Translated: CASSRDTREGYTF.

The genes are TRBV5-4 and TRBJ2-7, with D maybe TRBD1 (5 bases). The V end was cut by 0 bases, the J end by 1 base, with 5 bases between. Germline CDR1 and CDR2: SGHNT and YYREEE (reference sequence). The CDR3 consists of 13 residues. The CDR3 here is CASSLDRSYEQYF. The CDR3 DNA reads TGTGCCAGCAGCTTGGACAGGTCCTACGAGCAGTACTTC.

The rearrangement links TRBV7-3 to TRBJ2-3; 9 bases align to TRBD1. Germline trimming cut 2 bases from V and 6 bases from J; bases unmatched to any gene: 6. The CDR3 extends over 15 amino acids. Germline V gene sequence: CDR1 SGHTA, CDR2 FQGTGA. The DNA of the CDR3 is TGTGCCAGCAGCTTATGGGGACAGGGTGCGGATACGCAGTATTTT. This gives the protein CASSLWGQGADTQYF.

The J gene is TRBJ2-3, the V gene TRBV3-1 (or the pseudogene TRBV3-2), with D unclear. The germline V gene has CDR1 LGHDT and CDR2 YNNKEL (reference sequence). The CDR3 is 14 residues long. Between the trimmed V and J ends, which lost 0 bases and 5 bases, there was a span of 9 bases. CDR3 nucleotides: TGTGCCAGCAGCCAAGATGATAGGCTAGATACGCAGTATTTT. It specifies CASSQDDRLDTQYF.

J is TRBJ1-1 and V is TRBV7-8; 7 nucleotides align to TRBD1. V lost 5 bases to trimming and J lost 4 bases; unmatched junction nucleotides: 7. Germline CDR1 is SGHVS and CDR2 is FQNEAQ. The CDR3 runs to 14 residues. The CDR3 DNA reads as TGTGCCAGCAGCATCAGACAGGGTGGCACTGAAGCTTTCTTT. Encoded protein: CASSIRQGGTEAFF.

CDR3 bases: TGTGCCAGCAGTATTAACTCTGGGGCCAACGTCCTGACTTTC. Translation gives CASSINSGANVLTF. This chain uses TRBV27 with TRBJ2-6, with D unresolved. The length of the CDR3 is 14 residues. CDR1 is MNHEY, CDR2 SMNVEV, per germline (reference sequence). V was pared by 5 bases and J by 0 bases, with 5 bases between. The full variable domain, in which reference TRBV27 and TRBJ2-6 provide the parts outside the CDR3, is EAQVTQNPRYLITVTGKKLTVTCSQNMNHEYMSWYRQDPGLGLRQIYYSMNVEVTDKGDVPEGYKVSRKEKRNFPLILESPSPNQTSLYFCASSINSGANVLTFGAGSRLTVL.

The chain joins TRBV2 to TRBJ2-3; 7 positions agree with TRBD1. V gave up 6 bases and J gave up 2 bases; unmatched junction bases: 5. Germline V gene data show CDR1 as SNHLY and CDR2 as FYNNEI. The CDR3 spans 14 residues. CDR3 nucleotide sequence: TGTGCCAGCAGGCGACAGGGCTACACAGATACGCAGTATTTT. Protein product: CASRRQGYTDTQYF.

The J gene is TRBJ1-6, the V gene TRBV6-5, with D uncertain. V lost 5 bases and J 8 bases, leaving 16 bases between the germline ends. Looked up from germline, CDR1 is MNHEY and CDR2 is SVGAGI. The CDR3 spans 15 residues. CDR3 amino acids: CASSNHGGLDSPLHF. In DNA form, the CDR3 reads TGTGCCAGCAGTAACCACGGAGGGCTGGATTCACCCCTCCACTTT.

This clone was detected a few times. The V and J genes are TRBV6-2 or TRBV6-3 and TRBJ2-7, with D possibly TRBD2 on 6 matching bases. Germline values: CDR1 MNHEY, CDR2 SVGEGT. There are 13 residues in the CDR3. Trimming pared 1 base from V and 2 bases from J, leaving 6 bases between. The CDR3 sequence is CASSYLAAYEQYF. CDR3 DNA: TGTGCCAGCAGTTACTTAGCGGCCTACGAGCAGTACTTC.